The clone carrying this T cell receptor (beta chain) was observed at least ten times. Antigen unknown. This entry is derived from a study of early T cells in non-severe SARS-CoV-2 infection. Study-level background: From unsorted whole blood, bulk RNA was sequenced, and the chains remained unpaired.

Researchers tagged individual cDNA molecules with unique molecular identifiers. One entry per CDR3 protein, called by TCRdb with MiXCR from the 5' RACE reads. The data show 25,000 to 35,000 distinct CDR3 sequences, approximately 5% seen once. Whole-study findings and limits: VDJdb matches were skewed toward anti-spike CD8 T cell responses.

The CDR3 is 16 amino acids. The trim removed 5 bases at V and 1 base at J, leaving 7 bases unmatched. CDR1 MNHNS and CDR2 SASEGT come from the germline V gene. The V call is TRBV6-1, the J call TRBJ2-1; 8 bases align to TRBD2. This TCR was sampled from an adult who was a healthcare worker with PCR-confirmed SARS-CoV-2 infection or an uninfected control (not recorded which). Sequenced material: whole blood. As DNA, the CDR3 is TGTGCCAGCAGTACGCGGACTAGCCGGTCCTACAATGAGCAGTTCTTC. This codes for CASSTRTSRSYNEQFF.